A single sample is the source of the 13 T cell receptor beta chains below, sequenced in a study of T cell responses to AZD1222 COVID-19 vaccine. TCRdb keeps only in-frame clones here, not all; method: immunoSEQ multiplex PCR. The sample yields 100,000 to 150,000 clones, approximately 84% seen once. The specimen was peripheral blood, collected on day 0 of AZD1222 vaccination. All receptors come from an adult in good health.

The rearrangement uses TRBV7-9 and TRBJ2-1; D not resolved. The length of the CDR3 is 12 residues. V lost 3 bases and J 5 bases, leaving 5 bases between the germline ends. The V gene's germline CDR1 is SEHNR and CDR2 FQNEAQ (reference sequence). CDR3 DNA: TGTGCCAGCAGCTTCGGTAACAATGAGCAGTTCTTC. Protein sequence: CASSFGNNEQFF.

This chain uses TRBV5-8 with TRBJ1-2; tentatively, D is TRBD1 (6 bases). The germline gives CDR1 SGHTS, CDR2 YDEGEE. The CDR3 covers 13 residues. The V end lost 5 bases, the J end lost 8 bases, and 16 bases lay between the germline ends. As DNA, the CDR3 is TGTGCCAGCAGGTCGCGAGGGGGTGTGGGCTACACCTTC. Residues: CASRSRGGVGYTF.

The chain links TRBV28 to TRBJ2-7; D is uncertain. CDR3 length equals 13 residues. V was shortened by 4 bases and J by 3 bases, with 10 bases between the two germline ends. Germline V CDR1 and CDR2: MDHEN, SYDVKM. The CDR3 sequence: CASSSVAVYEQYF. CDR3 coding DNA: TGTGCCAGCAGTTCGGTAGCAGTCTACGAGCAGTACTTC.

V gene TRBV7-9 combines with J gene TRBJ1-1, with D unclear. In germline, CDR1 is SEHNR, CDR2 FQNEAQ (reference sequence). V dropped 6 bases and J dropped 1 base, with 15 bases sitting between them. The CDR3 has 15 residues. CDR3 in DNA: TGTGCCAGCAGTTCACCGCGGGCCGCGAACACTGAAGCTTTCTTT. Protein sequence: CASSSPRAANTEAFF.

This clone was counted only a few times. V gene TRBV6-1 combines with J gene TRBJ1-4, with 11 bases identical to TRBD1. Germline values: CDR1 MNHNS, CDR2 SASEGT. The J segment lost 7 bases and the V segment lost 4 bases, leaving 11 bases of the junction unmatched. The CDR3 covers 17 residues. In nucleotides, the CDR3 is TGTGCCAGCAGTGGTCCCGGGACAGGGGGATGGGGTGAAAAACTGTTTTTT. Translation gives CASSGPGTGGWGEKLFF.

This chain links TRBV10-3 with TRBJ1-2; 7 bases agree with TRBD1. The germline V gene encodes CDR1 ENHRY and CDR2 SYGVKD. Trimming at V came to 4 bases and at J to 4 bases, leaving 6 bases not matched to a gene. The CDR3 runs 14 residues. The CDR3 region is CAISGQEGAYGYTF. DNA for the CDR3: TGTGCCATCAGTGGACAGGAGGGGGCCTATGGCTACACCTTC.

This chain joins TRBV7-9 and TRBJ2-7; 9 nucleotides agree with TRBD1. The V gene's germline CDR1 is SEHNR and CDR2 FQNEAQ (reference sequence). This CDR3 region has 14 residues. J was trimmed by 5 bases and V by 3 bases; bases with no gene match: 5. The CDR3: CASSLGQGNHEQYF. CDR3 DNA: TGTGCCAGCAGCTTGGGACAGGGTAACCACGAGCAGTACTTC.

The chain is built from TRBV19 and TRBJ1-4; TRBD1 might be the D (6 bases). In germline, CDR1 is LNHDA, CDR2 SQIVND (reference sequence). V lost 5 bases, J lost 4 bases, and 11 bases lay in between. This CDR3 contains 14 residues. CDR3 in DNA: TGTGCCAGTAGTTTCCGGGACATTAATGAAAAACTGTTTTTT. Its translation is CASSFRDINEKLFF.

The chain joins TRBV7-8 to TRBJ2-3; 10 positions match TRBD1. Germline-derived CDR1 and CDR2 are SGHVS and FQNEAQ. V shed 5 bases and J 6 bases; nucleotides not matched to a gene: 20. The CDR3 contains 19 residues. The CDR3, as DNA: TGTGCCAGCAGCAATCAAGGGCTGATGCGGACAGGGGGGCCCGATACGCAGTATTTT. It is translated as CASSNQGLMRTGGPDTQYF. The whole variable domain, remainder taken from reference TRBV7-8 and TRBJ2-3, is GAGVSQSPRYKVAKRGQDVALRCDPISGHVSLFWYQQALGQGPEFLTYFQNEAQLDKSGLPSDRFFAERPEGSVSTLKIQRTQQEDSAVYLCASSNQGLMRTGGPDTQYFGPGTRLTVL.

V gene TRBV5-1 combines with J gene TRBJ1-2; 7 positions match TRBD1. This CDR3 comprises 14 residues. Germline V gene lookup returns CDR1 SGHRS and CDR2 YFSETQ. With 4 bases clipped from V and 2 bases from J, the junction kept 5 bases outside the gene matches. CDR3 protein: CASSVQGQNYGYTF. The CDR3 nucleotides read TGCGCCAGCAGCGTCCAGGGACAGAACTATGGCTACACCTTC.

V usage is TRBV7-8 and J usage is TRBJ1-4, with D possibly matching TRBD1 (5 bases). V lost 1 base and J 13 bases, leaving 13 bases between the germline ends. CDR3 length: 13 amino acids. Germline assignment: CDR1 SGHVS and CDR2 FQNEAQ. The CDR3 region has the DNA TGTGCCAGCAGCTTAGGGGACGGCCTAAGACTGTTTTTT. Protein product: CASSLGDGLRLFF.

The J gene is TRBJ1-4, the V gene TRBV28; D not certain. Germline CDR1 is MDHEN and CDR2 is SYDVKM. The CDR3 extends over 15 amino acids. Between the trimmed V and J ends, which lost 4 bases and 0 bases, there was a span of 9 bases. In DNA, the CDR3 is TGTGCCAGCAGTTCGTACAGTACAACTAATGAAAAACTGTTTTTT. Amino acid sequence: CASSSYSTTNEKLFF.

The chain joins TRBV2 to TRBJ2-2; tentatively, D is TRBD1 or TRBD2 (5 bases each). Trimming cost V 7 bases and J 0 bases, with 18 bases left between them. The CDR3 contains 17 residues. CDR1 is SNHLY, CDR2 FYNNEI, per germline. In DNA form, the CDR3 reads TGTGCCAGCAAGGAATGGGGACGGGCGTCGAACACCGGGGAGCTGTTTTTT. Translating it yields CASKEWGRASNTGELFF.